This TCR beta chain was captured by sequencing in a study of blood T cell repertoires in COVID-19. Looking at the study overall: Both acute and convalescent COVID-19 samples were obtained from the United States, Italy and Spain. PBMCs, B-cell-depleted T cells, or T cells provided the cDNA or gDNA that made up the material.

Original data processing: The assay estimated nucleated cells by amplifying reference gene primers. Some clones are missing from TCRdb's copy, which holds only in-frame ones; the method was immunoSEQ multiplex PCR. The V and J calls and clone size were taken over from that table, and D and trimming were inferred from the DNA. The sample holds roughly 400,000 clones, around 87% seen once. This CDR3 spans 13 amino acids. The germline V gene has CDR1 ENHRY and CDR2 SYGVKD. V shed 0 bases and J shed 2 bases, with 4 bases lying between them. The chain couples TRBV10-3 to TRBJ2-5; D gene ambiguous. Sequenced input: peripheral blood. The source is a woman aged 55-70 years with COVID-19, enrolled during active disease. Written as DNA, the CDR3 is TGTGCCATCAGTGAGTCATTACAAGAGACCCAGTACTTC. Its protein product is CAISESLQETQYF.